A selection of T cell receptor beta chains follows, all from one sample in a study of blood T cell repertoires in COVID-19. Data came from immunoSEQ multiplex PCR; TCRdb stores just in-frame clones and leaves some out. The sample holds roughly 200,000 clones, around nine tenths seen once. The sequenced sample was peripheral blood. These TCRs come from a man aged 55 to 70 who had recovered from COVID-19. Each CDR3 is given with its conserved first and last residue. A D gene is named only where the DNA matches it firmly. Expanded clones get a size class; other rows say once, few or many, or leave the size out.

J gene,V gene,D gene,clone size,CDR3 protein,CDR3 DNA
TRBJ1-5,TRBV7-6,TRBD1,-,CASSPGHGGQGNQPQHF,TGTGCCAGCAGCCCGGGCCACGGCGGACAGGGGAATCAGCCCCAGCATTTT
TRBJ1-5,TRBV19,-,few,CASSIAWGDQPQHF,TGTGCCAGTAGTATAGCGTGGGGGGATCAGCCCCAGCATTTT
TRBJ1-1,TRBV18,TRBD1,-,CASSLRGTSEAFF,TGTGCCAGCTCGCTCAGGGGGACGTCTGAAGCTTTCTTT
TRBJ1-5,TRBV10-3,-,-,CAIRSGIDQPQHF,TGTGCCATCAGATCAGGGATCGATCAGCCCCAGCATTTT
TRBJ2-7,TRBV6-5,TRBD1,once,CASSYSTGGFSEQYF,TGTGCCAGCAGTTACTCCACAGGGGGCTTCTCCGAGCAGTACTTC
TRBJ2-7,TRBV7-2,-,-,CASSLAAQGIYEQYF,TGTGCCAGCAGCTTAGCAGCCCAGGGCATCTACGAGCAGTACTTC
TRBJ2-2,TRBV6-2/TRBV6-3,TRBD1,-,CASSSRQGTTFGELFF,TGTGCCAGCAGTTCTCGACAGGGAACCACCTTCGGGGAGCTGTTTTTT
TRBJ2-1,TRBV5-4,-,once,CASSPQGSSYNEQFF,TGTGCCAGCAGCCCCCAGGGGAGCTCCTACAATGAGCAGTTCTTC
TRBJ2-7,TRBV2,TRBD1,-,CASSPGTDIRYEQYF,TGTGCCAGCAGCCCCGGGACAGATATCCGCTACGAGCAGTACTTC
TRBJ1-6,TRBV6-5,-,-,CASSYARNSPLHF,TGTGCCAGCAGTTACGCGAGGAATTCACCCCTCCACTTT
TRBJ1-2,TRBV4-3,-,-,CASSQDSTNYGYTF,TGCGCCAGCAGCCAAGATAGTACTAACTATGGCTACACCTTC
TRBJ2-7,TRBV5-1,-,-,CASREEAVGAEQYF,TGCGCCAGCAGAGAAGAAGCCGTTGGGGCCGAGCAGTACTTC
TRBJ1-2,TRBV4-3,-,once,CASSQGNVQGFYTF,TGCGCCAGCAGCCAAGGGAACGTCCAGGGGTTCTACACCTTC
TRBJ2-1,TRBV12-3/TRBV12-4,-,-,CASSHGGPNEQFF,TGTGCCAGCAGCCACGGGGGTCCTAATGAGCAGTTCTTC
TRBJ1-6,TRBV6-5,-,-,CASNHEGGYSPLHF,TGTGCCAGCAACCATGAAGGGGGATATTCACCCCTCCACTTT
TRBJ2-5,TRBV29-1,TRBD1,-,CSAGTEGTQYF,TGCAGCGCCGGGACAGAGGGGACCCAGTACTTC
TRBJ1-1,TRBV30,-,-,CAWTVEAFF,TGTGCCTGGACGGTTGAAGCTTTCTTT
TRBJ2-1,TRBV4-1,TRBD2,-,CASSQDKGLAGPNEQFF,TGCGCCAGCAGCCAAGATAAAGGGCTAGCGGGCCCTAATGAGCAGTTCTTC
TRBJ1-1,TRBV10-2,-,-,CASSVKHTEAFF,TGCGCCAGCAGTGTAAAGCACACTGAAGCTTTCTTT
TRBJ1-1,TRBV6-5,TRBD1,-,CASLGQGDTEAFF,TGTGCCAGCTTGGGACAGGGAGACACTGAAGCTTTCTTT
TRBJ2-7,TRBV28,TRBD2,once,CASSLGTSGGGGQYF,TGTGCCAGCAGTTTGGGGACTAGCGGGGGGGGCGGGCAGTACTTC
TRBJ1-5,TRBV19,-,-,CASSIQASNQPQHF,TGTGCCAGTAGTATACAGGCTAGCAATCAGCCCCAGCATTTT
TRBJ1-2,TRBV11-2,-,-,CASSLDIRSNYGYTF,TGTGCCAGCAGCCTAGACATTCGGAGTAACTATGGCTACACCTTC
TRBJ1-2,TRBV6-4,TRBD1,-,CASRTGTGANYGYTF,TGTGCCAGCAGGACCGGGACAGGGGCTAACTATGGCTACACCTTC
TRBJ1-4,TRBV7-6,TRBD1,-,CASSLTGFGNEKLFF,TGTGCCAGCAGCTTGACAGGGTTTGGTAATGAAAAACTGTTTTTT
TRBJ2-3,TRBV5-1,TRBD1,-,CASSPGTVLTDTQYF,TGCGCCAGCAGCCCCGGGACAGTTCTCACAGATACGCAGTATTTT
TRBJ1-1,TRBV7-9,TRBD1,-,CASSSDRGRTDTEAFF,TGTGCCAGCAGCTCGGACAGGGGGCGGACCGACACTGAAGCTTTCTTT
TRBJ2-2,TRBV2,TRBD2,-,CASSTSRLAGAYGGTGELFF,TGTGCCAGCAGTACCTCAAGACTAGCGGGTGCCTACGGAGGCACCGGGGAGCTGTTTTTT
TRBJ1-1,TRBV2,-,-,CASSAQTMNTEAFF,TGTGCCAGCAGTGCACAGACCATGAACACTGAAGCTTTCTTT
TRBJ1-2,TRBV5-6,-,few,CASSLGTENGYTF,TGTGCCAGCAGCTTGGGGACAGAAAATGGCTACACCTTC
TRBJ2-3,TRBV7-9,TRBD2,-,CASSFLAGHTDTQYF,TGTGCCAGCAGCTTCTTAGCGGGGCACACAGATACGCAGTATTTT
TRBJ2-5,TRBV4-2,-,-,CASSQDRGETQYF,TGTGCCAGCAGCCAAGATCGGGGAGAGACCCAGTACTTC
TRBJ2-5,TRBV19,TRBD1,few,CASVDRGGQETQYF,TGTGCCAGTGTGGACAGGGGAGGACAAGAGACCCAGTACTTC
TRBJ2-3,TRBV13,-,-,CASSSRGASRTDTQYF,TGTGCCAGCAGCTCCCGGGGGGCTAGCCGCACAGATACGCAGTATTTT
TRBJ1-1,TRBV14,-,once,CASSRAGIEAFF,TGTGCCAGCAGCCGAGCGGGGATTGAAGCTTTCTTT
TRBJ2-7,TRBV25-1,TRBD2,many,CASSGGEYEQYF,TGTGCCAGCAGCGGGGGGGAGTACGAGCAGTACTTC
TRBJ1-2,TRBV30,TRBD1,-,CAWSLQGVWGYGYTF,TGTGCCTGGAGTCTACAGGGGGTTTGGGGCTATGGCTACACCTTC
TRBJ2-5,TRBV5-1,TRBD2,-,CASSLDSSGRGETQYF,TGCGCCAGCAGCTTGGATTCTAGCGGGAGGGGGGAGACCCAGTACTTC
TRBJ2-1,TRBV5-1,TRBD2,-,CASSFGTSVEENEQFF,TGCGCCAGCAGCTTTGGGACTAGCGTCGAGGAAAATGAGCAGTTCTTC
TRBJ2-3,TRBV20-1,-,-,CSARARDTQYF,TGCAGTGCTAGAGCCCGAGATACGCAGTATTTT